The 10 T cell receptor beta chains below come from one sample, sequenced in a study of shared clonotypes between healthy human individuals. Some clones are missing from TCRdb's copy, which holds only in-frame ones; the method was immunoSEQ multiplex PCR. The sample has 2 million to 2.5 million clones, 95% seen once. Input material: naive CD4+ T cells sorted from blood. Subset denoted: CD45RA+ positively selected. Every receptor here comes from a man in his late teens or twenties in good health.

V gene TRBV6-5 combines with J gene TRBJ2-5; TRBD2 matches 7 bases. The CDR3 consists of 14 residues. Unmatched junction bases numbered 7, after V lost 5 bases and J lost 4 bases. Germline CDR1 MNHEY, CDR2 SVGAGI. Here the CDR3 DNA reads TGTGCCAGCAGTCCCACTAGCGTTGGAGAGACCCAGTACTTC. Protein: CASSPTSVGETQYF.

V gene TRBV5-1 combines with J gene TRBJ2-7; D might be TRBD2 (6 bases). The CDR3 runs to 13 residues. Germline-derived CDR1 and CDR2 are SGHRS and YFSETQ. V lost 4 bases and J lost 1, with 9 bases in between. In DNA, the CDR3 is TGCGCCAGCAGCGTGGGACTTTCCTACGAGCAGTACTTC. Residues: CASSVGLSYEQYF.

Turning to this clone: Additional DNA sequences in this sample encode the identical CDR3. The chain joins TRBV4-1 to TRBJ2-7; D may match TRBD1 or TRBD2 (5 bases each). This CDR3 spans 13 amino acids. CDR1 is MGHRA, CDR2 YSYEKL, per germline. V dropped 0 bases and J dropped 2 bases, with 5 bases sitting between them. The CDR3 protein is CASSQEGAYEQYF. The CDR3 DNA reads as TGCGCCAGCAGCCAAGAGGGGGCCTACGAGCAGTACTTC.

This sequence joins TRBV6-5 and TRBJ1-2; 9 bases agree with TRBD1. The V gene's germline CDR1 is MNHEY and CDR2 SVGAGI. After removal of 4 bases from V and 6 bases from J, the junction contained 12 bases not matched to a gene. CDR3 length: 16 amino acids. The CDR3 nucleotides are TGTGCCAGCAGTTCCCGCTGGGACAGGGTTCGGGATGGCTACACCTTC. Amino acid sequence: CASSSRWDRVRDGYTF.

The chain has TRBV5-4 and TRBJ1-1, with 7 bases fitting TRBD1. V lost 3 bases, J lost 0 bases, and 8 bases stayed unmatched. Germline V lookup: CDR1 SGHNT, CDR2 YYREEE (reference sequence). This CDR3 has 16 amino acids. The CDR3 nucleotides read TGTGCCAGCAGCTCCTACAGGGACAGTATGAACACTGAAGCTTTCTTT. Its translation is CASSSYRDSMNTEAFF.

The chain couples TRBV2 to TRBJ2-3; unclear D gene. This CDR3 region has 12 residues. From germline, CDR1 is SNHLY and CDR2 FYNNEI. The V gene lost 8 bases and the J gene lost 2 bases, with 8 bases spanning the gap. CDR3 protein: CASRPNTDTQYF. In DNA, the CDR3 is TGTGCCAGCCGTCCTAACACAGATACGCAGTATTTT.

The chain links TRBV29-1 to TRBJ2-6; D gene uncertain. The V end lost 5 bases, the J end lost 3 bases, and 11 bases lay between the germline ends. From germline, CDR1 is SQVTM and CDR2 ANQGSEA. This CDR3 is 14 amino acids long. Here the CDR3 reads CSVPSIVGANVLTF. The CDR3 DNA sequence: TGCAGCGTTCCGAGTATTGTTGGGGCCAACGTCCTGACTTTC.

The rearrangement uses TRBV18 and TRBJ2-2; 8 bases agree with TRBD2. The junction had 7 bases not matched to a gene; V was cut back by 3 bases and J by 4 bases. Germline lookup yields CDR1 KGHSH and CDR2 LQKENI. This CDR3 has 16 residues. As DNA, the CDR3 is TGTGCCAGCTCACCCAAAGCGGGAGAGAGCACCGGGGAGCTGTTTTTT. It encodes CASSPKAGESTGELFF.

CDR3 DNA: TGCGCCAGCAGCTTGGGGAGTGGGACAGGGATTGAAAAACTGTTTTTT. Translation: CASSLGSGTGIEKLFF. The chain employs TRBV5-1 and TRBJ1-4, with 9 positions matching TRBD1. V was pared by 0 bases and J by 7 bases, with 7 bases of the junction left unmatched. In germline, CDR1 is SGHRS, CDR2 YFSETQ. The CDR3 has 16 amino acids.

CDR3 region: CASSLGQGAWEQYF. DNA for the CDR3: TGTGCCAGCAGTTTGGGGCAGGGGGCGTGGGAGCAGTACTTC. The rearrangement uses TRBV27 and TRBJ2-7; 8 bases are shared with TRBD1. Germline lookup yields CDR1 MNHEY and CDR2 SMNVEV (reference sequence). J lost 7 bases, V lost 3 bases, and 8 bases had no gene match. The CDR3 is 14 residues long.